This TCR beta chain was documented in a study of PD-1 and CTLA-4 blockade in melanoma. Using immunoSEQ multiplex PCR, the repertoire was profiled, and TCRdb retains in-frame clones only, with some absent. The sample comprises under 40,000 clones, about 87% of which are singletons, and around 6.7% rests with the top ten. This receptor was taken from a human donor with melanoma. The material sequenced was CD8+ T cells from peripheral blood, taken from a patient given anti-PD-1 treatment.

CDR3 bases: TGTGCCAGTAGTATAGATTGGGGGAGAATAAACTATGGCTACACCTTC. Its translation is CASSIDWGRINYGYTF. The rearrangement joins TRBV19 to TRBJ1-2, with D tentatively TRBD1 (5 bases). Germline V gene lookup returns CDR1 LNHDA and CDR2 SQIVND (reference sequence). The CDR3 runs 16 residues. The germline V and J ends were trimmed by 0 bases and 2 bases, with 13 bases remaining between them.